These 19 T cell receptor beta chains originate from one sample sequenced in a study of blood T cell repertoires in COVID-19. Here immunoSEQ multiplex PCR was the method, and the copy in TCRdb shows in-frame clones only, minus some. The sample lists 200,000 to 250,000 clones; 80% were seen once. The sample consisted of PBMCs or T cells enriched from blood (not recorded which). All receptors come from a man aged 25 to 40 with acute COVID-19.

J is TRBJ2-7 and V is TRBV11-3; D perhaps matches TRBD2 (5 bases). V shed 3 bases and J shed 5 bases, with 11 bases lying between them. The CDR3 contains 13 residues. Germline V gives CDR1 SGHNT, CDR2 YENEEA. The CDR3 coding sequence is TGTGCCAGCAGCTTCGGGGAGAGAGACGAGCAGTACTTC. Translating it yields CASSFGERDEQYF.

This clone was detected only a few times. The chain couples TRBV5-5 to TRBJ1-1, with D possibly matching TRBD1 (5 bases). V gave up 3 bases and J gave up 0 bases, with 12 bases separating them. Germline V CDR1 and CDR2: SGHKS, YYEKEE (reference sequence). The CDR3 contains 15 residues. Here the CDR3 reads CASSSFDRVNTEAFF. For the CDR3, the DNA is TGTGCCAGCAGCTCCTTCGACAGAGTGAACACTGAAGCTTTCTTT.

This chain connects TRBV24-1 to TRBJ1-1, with TRBD1 identical over 7 bases. The CDR3 runs to 16 residues. Germline lookup yields CDR1 KGHDR and CDR2 SFDVKD. Trimming took 4 bases from V and 0 from J; bases not matched to a gene: 7. The CDR3 loop is CATSDPGQTMNTEAFF. For the CDR3, the DNA is TGTGCCACCAGTGACCCGGGACAGACTATGAACACTGAAGCTTTCTTT.

The chain carries TRBV18 and TRBJ1-4; tentatively, D is TRBD1 (6 bases). The ends were cut back, 3 bases at V and 5 bases at J, with 13 bases in the middle. This CDR3 spans 15 amino acids. Germline loops: CDR1 KGHSH, CDR2 LQKENI. CDR3 nucleotide sequence: TGTGCCAGCTCACCTCGGACAGTTCCCAATGAAAAACTGTTTTTT. Amino acids: CASSPRTVPNEKLFF.

The chain has TRBV9 and TRBJ1-6, with 8 bases aligning to TRBD1. The CDR3 runs 14 residues. With 3 bases clipped from V and 10 bases from J, the junction kept 6 bases outside the gene matches. Germline values: CDR1 SGDLS, CDR2 YYNGEE. As DNA, the CDR3 is TGTGCCAGCAGCGCCGGACAGGGAAGGTCACCCCTCCACTTT. Translation gives CASSAGQGRSPLHF.

This clone was counted a few times. The chain is built from TRBV5-5 and TRBJ2-2; 7 bases map to TRBD2. Per germline, CDR1 SGHKS and CDR2 YYEKEE (reference sequence). This CDR3 region has 16 residues. J lost 1 base, V lost 0 bases, and 3 bases had no gene match. The chain's CDR3 is CASSLARGGNTGELFF. In DNA, the CDR3 is TGTGCCAGCAGCTTGGCTCGCGGGGGGAACACCGGGGAGCTGTTTTTT.

The chain carries TRBV3-1 (or the pseudogene TRBV3-2) and TRBJ2-1; the D gene is possibly TRBD1 (6 bases). Germline V gives CDR1 LGHDT, CDR2 YNNKEL (reference sequence). There are 13 residues in the CDR3. V lost 5 bases to trimming and J lost 6 bases, with 11 bases between them. The CDR3 bases are TGTGCCAGCAGCTTCCAGGGGATCAATGAGCAGTTCTTC. Its translation: CASSFQGINEQFF.

This chain links TRBV6-1 with TRBJ1-2; D is unclear. The CDR3 loop spans 13 amino acids. Trimming took 2 bases from V and 5 from J, leaving 9 bases between them. Germline CDR1 reads MNHNS; CDR2 reads SASEGT. The CDR3 DNA reads TGTGCCAGCAGTGAACAGAAGACTTATGGCTACACCTTC. This codes for CASSEQKTYGYTF.

This sequence joins TRBV7-2 and TRBJ1-4, with TRBD1 as a possible D gene (6 bases). The CDR3 totals 15 residues. V was pared by 5 bases and J by 5 bases, with 15 bases between. The V gene's germline CDR1 is SGHTA and CDR2 FQGNSA. The CDR3 DNA reads TGTGCCAGCAGCGCTTTACAGGGCCGGAATGAAAAACTGTTTTTT. As protein: CASSALQGRNEKLFF.

The V gene is TRBV5-1, the J gene TRBJ2-1; D is possibly TRBD2 (7 bases). CDR3 length: 15 residues. Germline values: CDR1 SGHRS, CDR2 YFSETQ. The ends were cut back, 1 base at V and 9 bases at J, with 17 bases in the middle. CDR3 coding DNA: TGCGCCAGCAGCTTGATCCAGGGGAGGGCGGCTGAGCAGTTCTTC. Translating it yields CASSLIQGRAAEQFF.

This clone has more than one count but fewer than ten. CDR3 DNA: TGCGCCAGCAGGCCCGGGACAGGGCGGGCTGAAGCTTTCTTT. Translating gives CASRPGTGRAEAFF. The chain couples TRBV5-1 to TRBJ1-1, with 9 bases lining up with TRBD1. Germline loops: CDR1 SGHRS, CDR2 YFSETQ. The length of the CDR3 is 14 residues. V shed 5 bases, J shed 6 bases, and the junction held 8 bases outside the gene matches. Together with reference TRBV5-1 and TRBJ1-1, the CDR3 gives the full variable domain: KAGVTQTPRYLIKTRGQQVTLSCSPISGHRSVSWYQQTPGQGLQFLFEYFSETQRNKGNFPGRFSGRQFSNSRSEMNVSTLELGDSALYLCASRPGTGRAEAFFGQGTRLTVV.

The chain uses TRBV5-1 and TRBJ2-3; D may be TRBD2 (6 bases). Trimming took off 4 bases at V and 2 bases at J, with 14 bases between the two ends. There are 15 residues in the CDR3. Germline CDR1 SGHRS, CDR2 YFSETQ. As DNA, the CDR3 is TGCGCCAGCAGCGGGACTGGTGGGGCCACAGATACGCAGTATTTT. This sequence encodes CASSGTGGATDTQYF.

The CDR3 protein is CASSSRENTEAFF. The CDR3 nucleotides read TGTGCCAGCAGCTCTCGGGAGAACACTGAAGCTTTCTTT. The genes are TRBV5-4 and TRBJ1-1; no reliable D call. CDR3 length equals 13 residues. The V and J ends lost 3 bases and 1 base respectively, with 7 bases between them. CDR1 and CDR2 (germline): SGHNT, YYREEE (reference sequence).

CDR3 residues: CASKIQREIKAQYF. The CDR3 DNA follows: TGTGCCAGTAAGATCCAGCGGGAGATCAAGGCCCAGTACTTC. The chain recombines TRBV19 with TRBJ2-5, with TRBD2 identical over 8 bases. V dropped 7 bases and J dropped 9; count of bases not matched to a gene: 13. This CDR3 has 14 amino acids. Germline lookup yields CDR1 LNHDA and CDR2 SQIVND (reference sequence). Full variable domain (remainder filled in from reference TRBV19 and TRBJ2-5): DGGITQSPKYLFRKEGQNVTLSCEQNLNHDAMYWYRQDPGQGLRLIYYSQIVNDFQKGDIAEGYSVSREKKESFPLTVTSAQKNPTAFYLCASKIQREIKAQYFGPGTRLLVL.

The J gene is TRBJ1-5, the V gene TRBV7-6; 9 nucleotides align to TRBD1. The CDR3 totals 15 residues. Germline CDR1 SGHVS, CDR2 FNYEAQ. The V gene end was trimmed by 1 base and the J gene end by 5 bases; junction bases not matched to a gene: 3. In nucleotides, the CDR3 is TGTGCCAGCAGCTTAGGGACAGGGGAGGATCAGCCCCAGCATTTT. This encodes CASSLGTGEDQPQHF. Full variable domain (remainder filled in from reference TRBV7-6 and TRBJ1-5): GAGVSQSPRYKVTKRGQDVALRCDPISGHVSLYWYRQALGQGPEFLTYFNYEAQQDKSGLPNDRFSAERPEGSISTLTIQRTEQRDSAMYRCASSLGTGEDQPQHFGDGTRLSIL.

The chain links TRBV6-5 to TRBJ2-7; 10 bases line up with TRBD1. The CDR3 is 15 residues long. J gave up 0 bases and V 6 bases, and 5 bases lay outside the gene matches. Germline V lookup: CDR1 MNHEY, CDR2 SVGAGI. CDR3 DNA sequence: TGTGCCAGCAGGCCGGGACAGGGGTCCTCCTACGAGCAGTACTTC. The encoded protein is CASRPGQGSSYEQYF.

This rearrangement joins TRBV6-1 to TRBJ2-6, with 7 bases identical to TRBD1. The length of the CDR3 is 15 residues. V lost 2 bases to trimming and J lost 2 bases; unmatched junction nucleotides: 0. Germline lookup yields CDR1 MNHNS and CDR2 SASEGT. CDR3 sequence: CASSEQGAGANVLTF. Written as DNA, the CDR3 is TGTGCCAGCAGTGAACAGGGGGCTGGGGCCAACGTCCTGACTTTC.

This clone was detected once. This chain links TRBV9 with TRBJ2-4; 8 bases align to TRBD1. Germline V gene lookup returns CDR1 SGDLS and CDR2 YYNGEE. The CDR3 consists of 15 residues. The trim removed 3 bases at V and 8 bases at J, leaving 10 bases unmatched. The CDR3 DNA follows: TGTGCCAGCAGCGCCCGACAGGGGTTGACGGACATTCAGTACTTC. It specifies CASSARQGLTDIQYF.

CDR3 DNA: TGTGCCAGCAGGGACAAAGGAGGGTGGTATGGCTACACCTTC. It translates to CASRDKGGWYGYTF. This chain uses TRBV5-6 with TRBJ1-2; D might be TRBD1 (5 bases). Germline lookup yields CDR1 SGHDT and CDR2 YYEEEE. Trimming left V 5 bases short and J 5 bases short, with 16 bases between. This CDR3 is 14 amino acids long.